Listed here are 21 T cell receptor beta chains from one sample, sequenced in a study of T cells in narcolepsy. Assay: immunoSEQ multiplex PCR; the TCRdb copy retains only in-frame clones and omits some. The data show around 32,000 clones, around 83% seen once. Sequences were obtained from memory (CD45RA-) CD4+ T cells from blood. These receptors all stem from a human donor in good health.

DNA of the CDR3: TGTGCCAGCCAGACTACAGGAAATCAGCCCCAGCATTTT. Protein: CASQTTGNQPQHF. This rearrangement joins TRBV6-5 to TRBJ1-5; a possible D gene is TRBD1 (5 bases). V was clipped by 8 bases and J by 4 bases, with 12 bases between them. The CDR3 has 13 amino acids. Germline V gene lookup returns CDR1 MNHEY and CDR2 SVGAGI.

The chain employs TRBV6-1 and TRBJ1-5; possible D gene TRBD1, 5 bases. Germline V lookup: CDR1 MNHNS, CDR2 SASEGT. This CDR3 region has 15 residues. Trimming pared 2 bases from V and 1 base from J, leaving 9 bases between. The CDR3 nucleotides are TGTGCCAGCAGTGAATCAGGGCGAAGCAATCAGCCCCAGCATTTT. It translates to CASSESGRSNQPQHF.

This rearrangement joins TRBV7-2 to TRBJ2-1; TRBD2 matches 14 bases. Germline assignment: CDR1 SGHTA and CDR2 FQGNSA. The CDR3 runs 18 residues. The junction had 9 bases not matched to a gene; V was cut back by 5 bases and J by 3 bases. CDR3 DNA: TGTGCCAGCAGCCCCAGGCGACTAGCGGGGGGGCTCTACAATGAGCAGTTCTTC. Translating gives CASSPRRLAGGLYNEQFF.

The CDR3 DNA reads TGTGCCAGCAGCTTCGATCCCGGGGGGGTCACCGGGGAGCTGTTTTTT. It translates to CASSFDPGGVTGELFF. The V call is TRBV5-5, the J call TRBJ2-2, with 8 nucleotides matching TRBD2. Per germline, CDR1 SGHKS and CDR2 YYEKEE (reference sequence). The CDR3 loop spans 16 amino acids. V lost 2 bases to trimming and J lost 4 bases; unmatched junction nucleotides: 7.

As DNA, the CDR3 is TGTGCCAGTAGTATAAGGTCGGGGGGACGTGGAGAGACCCAGTACTTC. Its protein is CASSIRSGGRGETQYF. The rearrangement joins TRBV19 to TRBJ2-5; 7 bases agree with TRBD2. The CDR3 loop spans 16 amino acids. Germline CDR1 reads LNHDA; CDR2 reads SQIVND (reference sequence). Trimming removed 2 bases from V and 4 bases from J; junction bases left unmatched: 10.

This chain links TRBV20-1 with TRBJ2-7, with D perhaps matching TRBD2 (6 bases). Germline CDR1 reads DFQATT; CDR2 reads SNEGSKA (reference sequence). This CDR3 comprises 10 residues. Trimming pared 5 bases from V and 5 bases from J, leaving 7 bases between. The CDR3 region has the DNA TGCAGTGCTTGGGGGGACGAGCAGTACTTC. Residues: CSAWGDEQYF.

The table lists this clone with a few counts. The genes are TRBV5-6 and TRBJ1-5, with no clear D. This CDR3 region has 13 residues. Germline V gene lookup returns CDR1 SGHDT and CDR2 YYEEEE. V lost 4 bases and J lost 3, with 8 bases in between. As DNA, the CDR3 is TGTGCCAGCAGCCCCGGTCCCAATCAGCCCCAGCATTTT. Protein: CASSPGPNQPQHF.

The sample holds a few counts of this clone. The genes are TRBV27 and TRBJ2-1; D might be TRBD2 (7 bases). Per the germline V gene, CDR1 is MNHEY and CDR2 is SMNVEV (reference sequence). Trimming took off 1 base at V and 9 bases at J, with 19 bases between the two ends. The CDR3 is 16 amino acids. Here the CDR3 DNA reads TGTGCCAGCAGTTTATTAGTGGGGGGGGCCTCTAGTGAGCAGTTCTTC. Amino acids: CASSLLVGGASSEQFF.

This clone was recorded once. The chain carries TRBV9 and TRBJ1-3, with 10 positions matching TRBD1. After removal of 4 bases from V and 4 bases from J, the junction contained 8 bases not matched to a gene. Looked up from germline, CDR1 is SGDLS and CDR2 is YYNGEE. The CDR3 has 16 residues. CDR3 nucleotides: TGTGCCAGCAGCTTGACGGGACAGGGGCAGGGAAACACCATATATTTT. The encoded protein is CASSLTGQGQGNTIYF.

The chain employs TRBV28 and TRBJ1-3; 7 bases fit TRBD1. The CDR3 has 14 residues. With V trimmed by 4 bases and J by 7 bases, 7 bases remained unmatched. Germline V gene lookup returns CDR1 MDHEN and CDR2 SYDVKM. The CDR3 loop reads CASSSSDRVNTIYF. The DNA for the CDR3 is TGTGCCAGCAGTTCTTCAGACAGGGTTAACACCATATATTTT.

This clone was observed a handful of times. This chain joins TRBV10-3 and TRBJ2-7, with D maybe TRBD1 (6 bases). Deletions cut 6 bases from V and 2 bases from J, with 11 bases between. The CDR3 runs 13 residues. CDR1 is ENHRY and CDR2 is SYGVKD in the germline V gene. CDR3 nucleotide sequence: TGTGCCATCAGCTTGGGACAAACCTACGAGCAGTACTTC. Its protein is CAISLGQTYEQYF.

The chain couples TRBV15 to TRBJ2-5; tentatively, D is TRBD1 (5 bases). V shed 0 bases and J shed 0 bases, with 8 bases lying between them. This CDR3 is built from 15 residues. Germline CDR1 reads LNHNV; CDR2 reads YYDKDF (reference sequence). The CDR3 coding sequence is TGTGCCACCAGCAGAGATACCAGGGACCAAGAGACCCAGTACTTC. Protein product: CATSRDTRDQETQYF.

V usage is TRBV7-9 and J usage is TRBJ1-5; no clear D. Germline-derived CDR1 and CDR2 are SEHNR and FQNEAQ (reference sequence). The V end lost 1 base, the J end lost 0 bases, and 16 bases lay between the germline ends. This CDR3 spans 18 amino acids. The CDR3 sequence: CASSLGFGPGSSNQPQHF. Written as DNA, the CDR3 is TGTGCCAGCAGCTTAGGTTTTGGGCCGGGAAGTAGCAATCAGCCCCAGCATTTT.

The chain is built from TRBV9 and TRBJ1-2; 9 positions agree with TRBD1. This CDR3 contains 15 residues. Looked up from germline, CDR1 is SGDLS and CDR2 is YYNGEE. J lost 8 bases, V lost 4 bases, and 12 bases had no gene match. CDR3 amino acids: CASSPSGTGLVGYTF. The CDR3 DNA follows: TGTGCCAGCAGCCCCTCCGGGACAGGGCTCGTGGGCTACACCTTC. Based on the CDR3 plus reference TRBV9 and TRBJ1-2, the full variable domain is DSGVTQTPKHLITATGQRVTLRCSPRSGDLSVYWYQQSLDQGLQFLIQYYNGEERAKGNILERFSAQQFPDLHSELNLSSLELGDSALYFCASSPSGTGLVGYTFGSGTRLTVV.

This chain links TRBV5-1 with TRBJ1-4; D perhaps matches TRBD1 (6 bases). The CDR3 has 17 residues. V dropped 4 bases and J dropped 7 bases, with 23 bases sitting between them. In germline, CDR1 is SGHRS, CDR2 YFSETQ. The CDR3 spells CASSPYSHRVPGEKLFF. CDR3 bases: TGCGCCAGCAGCCCTTACTCCCACAGGGTTCCAGGTGAAAAACTGTTTTTT.

The chain couples TRBV6-5 to TRBJ2-5, with D perhaps TRBD1 (5 bases). CDR3 length: 15 residues. Germline CDR1 is MNHEY and CDR2 is SVGAGI. Trimming shortened V by 7 bases and J by 5 bases, and 20 bases separated the two germline ends. Here the CDR3 reads CASKLTQGPGETQYF. CDR3 coding DNA: TGTGCCAGCAAGCTGACTCAGGGTCCCGGGGAGACCCAGTACTTC.

The chain joins TRBV5-1 to TRBJ1-5; 7 bases line up with TRBD1. Germline loops: CDR1 SGHRS, CDR2 YFSETQ. This CDR3 spans 15 amino acids. V gave up 0 bases and J gave up 3 bases; unmatched junction bases: 3. In DNA, the CDR3 is TGCGCCAGCAGCTTGGGACAGGGAGACAATCAGCCCCAGCATTTT. Encoded protein: CASSLGQGDNQPQHF.

This chain connects TRBV6-1 to TRBJ1-4; D ambiguous. V lost 0 bases to trimming and J lost 10 bases, with 6 bases between them. CDR3 length equals 12 residues. Germline V lookup: CDR1 MNHNS, CDR2 SASEGT. For the CDR3, the DNA is TGTGCCAGCAGTGAAGCGCTCGGAAAACTGTTTTTT. Translation: CASSEALGKLFF.

V is TRBV6-1 and J is TRBJ2-6; D gene unclear. Trimming took off 0 bases at V and 15 bases at J, with 12 bases between the two ends. Germline V gene lookup returns CDR1 MNHNS and CDR2 SASEGT. This CDR3 has 13 residues. The CDR3 nucleotides read TGTGCCAGCAGTGAAGCAGGCCTCTTATCCCTGACTTTC. Translating it yields CASSEAGLLSLTF.

The rearrangement links TRBV7-2 to TRBJ2-4, with D possibly being TRBD2 (7 bases). CDR1 is SGHTA and CDR2 is FQGNSA in the germline V gene. Deletions cut 5 bases from V and 8 bases from J, with 10 bases between. This CDR3 has 12 residues. The CDR3 nucleotides are TGTGCCAGCAGCCTAGGGGGGGACATTCAGTACTTC. Amino acids: CASSLGGDIQYF.

The V and J genes are TRBV11-2 and TRBJ1-5; 7 bases are shared with TRBD1. CDR1 and CDR2 from the germline V gene are SGHAT and FQNNGV. The CDR3 is 15 amino acids. The V gene end was trimmed by 5 bases and the J gene end by 3 bases; junction bases not matched to a gene: 7. CDR3 in amino acids: CASSPRQGDNQPQHF. CDR3 bases: TGTGCCAGCAGCCCCAGACAGGGTGACAATCAGCCCCAGCATTTT.